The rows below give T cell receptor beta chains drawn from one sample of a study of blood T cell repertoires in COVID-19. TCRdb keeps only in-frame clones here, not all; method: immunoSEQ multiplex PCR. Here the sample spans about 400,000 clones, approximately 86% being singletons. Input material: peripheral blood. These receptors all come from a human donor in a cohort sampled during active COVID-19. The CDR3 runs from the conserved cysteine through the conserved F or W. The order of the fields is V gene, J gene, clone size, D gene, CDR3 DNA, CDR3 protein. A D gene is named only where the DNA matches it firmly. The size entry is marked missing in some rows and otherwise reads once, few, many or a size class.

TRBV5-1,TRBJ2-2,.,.,TGCGCCAGCAGCTTTCGGGACTTGAACACCGGGGAGCTGTTTTTT,CASSFRDLNTGELFF
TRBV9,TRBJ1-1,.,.,TGTGCCAGCAGCGTAAGCGACAGGTTGAACACTGAAGCTTTCTTT,CASSVSDRLNTEAFF
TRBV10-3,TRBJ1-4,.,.,TGTGCCATCAGTGCGCCAGGGAAGAATGAAAAACTGTTTTTT,CAISAPGKNEKLFF
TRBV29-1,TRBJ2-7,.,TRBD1,TGCAGCGTTGGCGGTCGGACAGGGGGAAGGGACGAGCAGTACTTC,CSVGGRTGGRDEQYF
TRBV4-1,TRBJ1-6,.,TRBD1,TGCGCCAGCAGCCTTTTACAGGGGGCTCCTAATTCACCCCTCCACTTT,CASSLLQGAPNSPLHF
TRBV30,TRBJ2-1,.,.,TGTGCCTCCAGGGGCGGAGTAATCAACAATGAGCAGTTCTTC,CASRGGVINNEQFF
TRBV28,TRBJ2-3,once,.,TGTGCCAGCAGTTTTGGCTCAGATACGCAGTATTTT,CASSFGSDTQYF
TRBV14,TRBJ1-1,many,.,TGTGCCAGCAGCCAGAAGACGGGGAAAGCTTTCTTT,CASSQKTGKAFF
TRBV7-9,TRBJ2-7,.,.,TGTGCCAGCAGCTTGGACATTCGCCCTAACGAGCAGTACTTC,CASSLDIRPNEQYF
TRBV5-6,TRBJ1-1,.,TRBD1,TGTGCCAGCAGCTTCGACAGGGCTGTAGGAGCTTTCTTT,CASSFDRAVGAFF
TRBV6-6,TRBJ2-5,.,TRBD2,TGTGCCAGCAGTAAATCGAGCGGGACCATGAAAGAGACCCAGTACTTC,CASSKSSGTMKETQYF
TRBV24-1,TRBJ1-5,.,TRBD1,TGTGCCACCCGCGCGGTCGGACAGGGTAATCAGCCCCAGCATTTT,CATRAVGQGNQPQHF
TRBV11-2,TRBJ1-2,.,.,TGTGCCAGCACCCAATCTAGACGGAGCTATGGCTACACCTTC,CASTQSRRSYGYTF
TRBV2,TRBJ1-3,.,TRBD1,TGTGCCAGCAGTGTGGGACAGCGAAACACCATATATTTT,CASSVGQRNTIYF
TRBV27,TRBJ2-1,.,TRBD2,TGTGCCAGCAGTCCCGGAGGTAGCGGGAGAAAATACAATGAGCAGTTCTTC,CASSPGGSGRKYNEQFF
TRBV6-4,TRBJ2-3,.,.,TGTGCCAGCAGCGTCTCCCTCACAGATACGCAGTATTTT,CASSVSLTDTQYF
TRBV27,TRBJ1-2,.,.,TGTGCCAGCAGTTTATGGTACACCTCCAACTATGGCTACACCTTC,CASSLWYTSNYGYTF